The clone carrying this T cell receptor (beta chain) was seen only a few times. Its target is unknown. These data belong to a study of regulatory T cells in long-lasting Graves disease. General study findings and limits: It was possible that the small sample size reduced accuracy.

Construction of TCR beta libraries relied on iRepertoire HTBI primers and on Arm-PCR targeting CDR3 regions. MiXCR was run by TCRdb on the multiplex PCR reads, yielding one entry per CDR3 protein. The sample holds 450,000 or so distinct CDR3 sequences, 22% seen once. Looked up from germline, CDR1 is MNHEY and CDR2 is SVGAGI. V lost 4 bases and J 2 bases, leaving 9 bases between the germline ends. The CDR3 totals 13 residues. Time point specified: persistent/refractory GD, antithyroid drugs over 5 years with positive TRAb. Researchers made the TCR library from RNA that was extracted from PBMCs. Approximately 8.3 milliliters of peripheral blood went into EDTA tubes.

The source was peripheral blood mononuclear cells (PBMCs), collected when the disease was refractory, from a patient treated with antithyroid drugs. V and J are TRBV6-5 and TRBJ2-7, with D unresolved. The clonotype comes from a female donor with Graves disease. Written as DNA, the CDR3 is TGTGCCAGCAGTTTCTCCTTGGCCTACGAGCAGTACTTC. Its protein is CASSFSLAYEQYF.